Following are 3 T cell receptor beta chains from one sample sequenced in a study of T cell changes during pregnancy in multiple sclerosis. The protocol was immunoSEQ multiplex PCR, while the TCRdb copy is restricted to in-frame clones and leaves out a portion. The repertoire holds tens of thousands of clones, with 90% to 95% as singletons. Sequencing was performed on peripheral blood, taken in the third trimester of pregnancy. All receptors derive from a female donor with multiple sclerosis, enrolled in a pregnancy study.

The V call is TRBV5-1, the J call TRBJ2-1, with 10 bases identical to TRBD2. CDR3 length: 16 residues. Germline CDR1 reads SGHRS; CDR2 reads YFSETQ. The V segment lost 3 bases and the J segment 5 bases; nucleotides outside the gene matches: 8. DNA of the CDR3: TGCGCCAGCAGCTGGACAGCGGGAGGGCTAAACAATGAGCAGTTCTTC. Amino acid sequence: CASSWTAGGLNNEQFF.

The V call is TRBV18, the J call TRBJ2-1; the match to TRBD1 covers 8 bases. The V gene end was trimmed by 3 bases and the J gene end by 6 bases; junction bases not matched to a gene: 10. The V gene's germline CDR1 is KGHSH and CDR2 LQKENI. CDR3 length equals 16 residues. The CDR3 region has the DNA TGTGCCAGCTCACCCCAACCGGGACAGGTATCCAATGAGCAGTTCTTC. Its protein product is CASSPQPGQVSNEQFF.

The V and J genes are TRBV9 and TRBJ2-5, with TRBD2 as a possible D gene (6 bases). There are 15 residues in the CDR3. V lost 2 bases to trimming and J lost 5 bases, with 16 bases between them. Germline V CDR1 and CDR2: SGDLS, YYNGEE. CDR3 DNA: TGTGCCAGCAGCGTTGGTGCGGGACGAGGGGAGACCCAGTACTTC. Translation: CASSVGAGRGETQYF.